These 9 T cell receptor beta chains originate from one sample sequenced in a study of blood T cell repertoires in COVID-19. Only in-frame clones appear in the TCRdb table, and some are missing; sequencing was by immunoSEQ multiplex PCR. This sample has some 65,000 clones, with 70% to 85% found just once. Sequenced: peripheral blood. Receptor source: an older woman with acute or convalescent COVID-19.

This chain links TRBV9 with TRBJ2-1; 11 positions match TRBD2. This CDR3 has 16 residues. V shed 0 bases, J shed 7 bases, and the junction held 6 bases outside the gene matches. Germline CDR1 reads SGDLS; CDR2 reads YYNGEE. CDR3 sequence (DNA): TGTGCCAGCAGCGTAGACGCTAGCGGGGGGCTAAATGAGCAGTTCTTC. This sequence encodes CASSVDASGGLNEQFF.

This chain uses TRBV5-6 with TRBJ1-6; D gene uncertain. Trimming removed 6 bases from V and 9 bases from J, with 10 bases in between. From germline, CDR1 is SGHDT and CDR2 YYEEEE. CDR3 length: 12 residues. The CDR3 reads CASTATGSPLHF. Here the CDR3 DNA reads TGTGCCAGCACCGCAACGGGTTCACCCCTCCACTTT.

V gene TRBV7-2 combines with J gene TRBJ2-1; possible D gene TRBD1, 5 bases. V shed 1 base and J shed 5 bases, with 15 bases lying between them. CDR1 is SGHTA and CDR2 is FQGNSA in the germline V gene. The CDR3 totals 16 residues. CDR3 DNA: TGTGCCAGCAGCTTAGTAGCCCTCCAGGGAAACAATGAGCAGTTCTTC. This encodes CASSLVALQGNNEQFF.

This chain uses TRBV7-3 with TRBJ2-5; 9 nucleotides agree with TRBD2. CDR1 SGHTA and CDR2 FQGTGA come from the germline V gene. The CDR3 totals 14 residues. Trimming removed 2 bases from V and 3 bases from J; junction bases left unmatched: 1. The CDR3 coding sequence is TGTGCCAGCAGCTTACTAGCGGGGAAAGAGACCCAGTACTTC. Protein sequence: CASSLLAGKETQYF.

The V and J genes are TRBV7-2 and TRBJ1-2, with 11 positions matching TRBD1. This CDR3 is 15 amino acids long. J lost 8 bases, V lost 5 bases, and 10 bases had no gene match. The V gene's germline CDR1 is SGHTA and CDR2 FQGNSA. CDR3 amino acids: CASSPRDRGALGYTF. Written as DNA, the CDR3 is TGTGCCAGCAGCCCCAGGGACAGGGGGGCGTTGGGCTACACCTTC.

This clone was seen only once. The rearrangement joins TRBV21-1 to TRBJ1-6; the table's D gene call, TRBD1, was not cross checked with the DNA. TRBV21-1 is a pseudogene segment. This CDR3 comprises 15 residues. The CDR3 here is CASSKADRVNSPLHF. CDR3 DNA sequence: TGTGCCAGCAGCAAAGCTGACAGGGTTAATTCACCCCTCCACTTT.

The chain has TRBV5-4 and TRBJ1-5; 8 bases fit TRBD1. J gave up 5 bases and V 0 bases, and 1 base lay outside the gene matches. From germline, CDR1 is SGHNT and CDR2 YYREEE (reference sequence). This CDR3 has 14 amino acids. The CDR3 bases are TGTGCCAGCAGCTTGGACAGGGGGGATCAGCCCCAGCATTTT. Translating it yields CASSLDRGDQPQHF.

The rearrangement links TRBV14 to TRBJ1-4, with TRBD1 matching 10 bases. The CDR3 contains 15 residues. The V segment lost 4 bases and the J segment 15 bases; nucleotides outside the gene matches: 14. Germline CDR1 reads SGHDN; CDR2 reads FVKESK. The CDR3 DNA follows: TGTGCCAGCAGCCCGAACGGGGACAGGGGTATTTGGGTGTTTTTT. Amino acid sequence: CASSPNGDRGIWVFF.

The rearrangement uses TRBV9 and TRBJ1-5, with TRBD1 as a possible D gene (5 bases). V was clipped by 4 bases and J by 5 bases, with 13 bases between them. Germline V gives CDR1 SGDLS, CDR2 YYNGEE. The CDR3 is 14 amino acids. The CDR3 DNA reads TGTGCCAGCAGCACAGGCGACGGACATCAGCCCCAGCATTTT. Translated, it gives CASSTGDGHQPQHF.